These 20 T cell receptor beta chains originate from one sample sequenced in a study of blood T cells in healthy people across ages. Combining a sample-barcoded 5' primer with a J-beta primer mix, a second PCR ran for about 6 to 12 cycles. Each CDR3 protein gets one entry after TCRdb re-called the 5' RACE reads with MiXCR. The data contain approximately 760,000 distinct CDR3 sequences, roughly 25% of them singletons. These data also formed part of another study, on T cells of mothers and their children.

Sequencing input: blood. Source of these receptors: a boy aged 5-17 years in good health.

The rearrangement uses TRBV5-1 and TRBJ2-5; 10 nucleotides match TRBD1. There are 17 residues in the CDR3. V gave up 4 bases and J gave up 4 bases; unmatched junction bases: 13. CDR1 and CDR2 (germline): SGHRS, YFSETQ. The DNA for the CDR3 is TGCGCCAGCAGCCTACTTACGACAGGGGGCGAACGAGAGACCCAGTACTTC. It yields the protein CASSLLTTGGERETQYF.

This clonotype was seen only a few times. The chain recombines TRBV20-1 with TRBJ2-7; tentative D call: TRBD2 (6 bases). This CDR3 is 17 amino acids long. V was trimmed by 2 bases and J by 2 bases, leaving 22 bases between them. The germline CDR1 and CDR2 sequences are DFQATT and SNEGSKA (reference sequence). This CDR3 reads CSARNSPLVAATYEQYF. As DNA, the CDR3 is TGCAGTGCTAGAAACTCCCCGTTAGTAGCGGCGACCTACGAGCAGTACTTC.

This clonotype was seen only a few times. The V call is TRBV7-6, the J call TRBJ2-7; TRBD2 aligns across 7 bases. The CDR3 is made up of 15 amino acids. The V gene's germline CDR1 is SGHVS and CDR2 FNYEAQ. V shed 5 bases, J shed 0 bases, and the junction held 7 bases outside the gene matches. The CDR3 nucleotides read TGTGCCAGCAGCGGCGCGGGACTAAGCTCCTACGAGCAGTACTTC. This translates into CASSGAGLSSYEQYF.

The chain is built from TRBV4-3 and TRBJ2-3; weak D call: TRBD2 (6 bases). V gave up 0 bases and J gave up 5 bases, with 21 bases separating them. Germline assignment: CDR1 LGHNA and CDR2 YSLEER. This CDR3 contains 18 residues. CDR3 coding DNA: TGCGCCAGCAGCCAAGATCGGGAAGTGGGGGGTTCGGGAGATACGCAGTATTTT. Encoded protein: CASSQDREVGGSGDTQYF.

V usage is TRBV4-2 and J usage is TRBJ2-2; no clear D gene. This CDR3 comprises 16 residues. The V gene's germline CDR1 is LGHNA and CDR2 YNFKEQ. Trimming cost V 4 bases and J 3 bases, with 15 bases left between them. CDR3 protein: CASSPPYKADTGELFF. CDR3 nucleotides: TGTGCCAGCAGCCCGCCCTATAAGGCGGACACCGGGGAGCTGTTTTTT.

This chain joins TRBV28 and TRBJ2-5; TRBD2 aligns across 7 bases. Germline V gene data show CDR1 as MDHEN and CDR2 as SYDVKM. The CDR3 runs 17 residues. The ends lost 6 bases at V and 0 bases at J; junction bases unmatched: 13. CDR3 sequence (DNA): TGTGCCAGCAGCCCCGCATGGGAGGGACCGTACCAAGAGACCCAGTACTTC. Amino acids: CASSPAWEGPYQETQYF.

The V gene is TRBV10-3, the J gene TRBJ2-1; 11 nucleotides align to TRBD2. Losses at the gene ends were 3 bases for V and 3 bases for J; bases not matched to a gene: 16. The CDR3 length is 20 residues. Germline assignment: CDR1 ENHRY and CDR2 SYGVKD. CDR3 DNA sequence: TGTGCCATCAGTGATAAGGTGGGGACTAGCGGTCAAATCCTCTACAATGAGCAGTTCTTC. As protein: CAISDKVGTSGQILYNEQFF.

This clonotype was seen a handful of times. V and J are TRBV11-3 and TRBJ2-5, with D maybe TRBD2 (5 bases). The last part of the DNA fits TRBJ2-7 better; the J call may be wrong. CDR1 is SGHNT, CDR2 YENEEA, per germline. CDR3 length: 14 amino acids. Written as DNA, the CDR3 is TGTGCCAGCAGCCTCCGCGAGGGCCGCTACGAGCAGTACTTC. Its protein product is CASSLREGRYEQYF.

The J gene is TRBJ1-4, the V gene TRBV18; a weak D match, TRBD1 (5 bases). Trimming removed 2 bases at V and 8 bases at J, with 12 bases between. The germline V gene encodes CDR1 KGHSH and CDR2 LQKENI. The CDR3 has 14 residues. The CDR3 sequence is CASSPETVLEKLFF. CDR3 coding DNA: TGTGCCAGCTCACCAGAGACAGTGTTGGAAAAACTGTTTTTT.

This clonotype was seen more than once but under ten times. The chain combines TRBV10-2 with TRBJ2-1, with TRBD2 matching 9 bases. Germline V gene sequence: CDR1 WSHSY, CDR2 SAAADI. The CDR3 runs 16 residues. V gave up 0 bases and J gave up 1 base; unmatched junction bases: 1. CDR3 nucleotides: TGCGCCAGCAGTGAGTCCGCGGGGGGGTCCTACAATGAGCAGTTCTTC. Residues: CASSESAGGSYNEQFF.

The rearrangement uses TRBV6-6 and TRBJ1-4, with unresolved D. This CDR3 is 13 amino acids long. CDR1 is MNHNY, CDR2 SVGAGI, per germline (reference sequence). Trimming shortened V by 2 bases and J by 5 bases, and 6 bases separated the two germline ends. In nucleotides, the CDR3 is TGTGCCAGCAGTTACGACGGCAATGAAAAACTGTTTTTT. Its translation: CASSYDGNEKLFF.

This clonotype turned up a few times. The chain carries TRBV28 and TRBJ2-7; D ambiguous. The CDR3 runs 12 residues. In germline, CDR1 is MDHEN, CDR2 SYDVKM. The ends were cut back, 6 bases at V and 6 bases at J, with 12 bases in the middle. The CDR3 DNA follows: TGTGCCAGCAGCTCCTCACGACTCGAGCAGTACTTC. It codes for CASSSSRLEQYF.

The rearrangement links TRBV6-2 or TRBV6-3 to TRBJ1-2, with 9 bases that match TRBD1. Per the germline V gene, CDR1 is MNHEY and CDR2 is SVGEGT. This CDR3 comprises 13 residues. Trimming removed 8 bases from V and 11 bases from J; junction bases left unmatched: 12. The CDR3 reads CASFDRWTGVYTF. The CDR3 DNA follows: TGTGCCAGCTTCGATAGGTGGACAGGGGTTTACACCTTC.

This clonotype has only a few counts. The chain joins TRBV27 to TRBJ2-1; TRBD2 is a possible D gene (5 bases). This CDR3 spans 11 amino acids. Germline V gives CDR1 MNHEY, CDR2 SMNVEV (reference sequence). Trimming pared 10 bases from V and 5 bases from J, leaving 9 bases between. This CDR3 reads CATRRNNEQFF. The CDR3 DNA is TGTGCCACCCGGAGGAACAATGAGCAGTTCTTC.

This clonotype was counted between two and nine times. The CDR3 loop is CASRRTSGRIRDTQYF. The CDR3 region has the DNA TGTGCCAGCAGGAGGACTAGCGGGAGGATAAGAGATACGCAGTATTTT. The V and J genes are TRBV28 and TRBJ2-3; 14 bases are a match to TRBD2. V shed 6 bases and J 5 bases; nucleotides not matched to a gene: 7. CDR1 is MDHEN and CDR2 is SYDVKM in the germline V gene. The CDR3 covers 16 residues.

This clonotype was found a few times. The chain recombines TRBV7-9 with TRBJ2-5; possible D gene TRBD2, 5 bases. V lost 3 bases and J 9 bases, leaving 11 bases between the germline ends. The CDR3 is 12 residues long. CDR1 and CDR2 (germline): SEHNR, FQNEAQ (reference sequence). In nucleotides, the CDR3 is TGTGCCAGCAGCTTGGGAGAACTCTCCCAGTACTTC. Its translation: CASSLGELSQYF.

This chain's CDR3 is CSVESRDTATPYNEQFF. CDR3 nucleotides: TGCAGCGTTGAATCGAGGGATACAGCGACCCCCTACAATGAGCAGTTCTTC. V and J are TRBV29-1 and TRBJ2-1, with D maybe TRBD2 (5 bases). The CDR3 loop spans 17 amino acids. Trimming stripped 2 bases from V and 2 bases from J, with 19 bases between. The V gene's germline CDR1 is SQVTM and CDR2 ANQGSEA.

This clonotype was seen more than once but under ten times. The V and J genes are TRBV7-9 and TRBJ2-1, with D hard to call. Germline values: CDR1 SEHNR, CDR2 FQNEAQ (reference sequence). V dropped 9 bases and J dropped 6 bases, with 21 bases sitting between them. The CDR3 contains 15 residues. The chain's CDR3 is CASRNGAFNLNEQFF. The CDR3 nucleotides read TGTGCCAGTAGAAACGGCGCCTTCAACCTCAATGAGCAGTTCTTC.

V usage is TRBV5-1 and J usage is TRBJ2-5; D perhaps matches TRBD2 (5 bases). The germline gives CDR1 SGHRS, CDR2 YFSETQ. The ends were cut back, 3 bases at V and 0 bases at J, with 15 bases in the middle. The CDR3 has 16 amino acids. As DNA, the CDR3 is TGCGCCAGCAGCTCGGCGGACTCTTCGTACCAAGAGACCCAGTACTTC. Translated, it gives CASSSADSSYQETQYF.

This clonotype was observed a few times. The chain joins TRBV20-1 to TRBJ2-5, with 11 bases aligning to TRBD1. The end of the DNA is better explained by TRBJ2-7, so the J call may be wrong. The V gene's germline CDR1 is DFQATT and CDR2 SNEGSKA (reference sequence). This CDR3 is 13 amino acids long. The chain's CDR3 is CSARDRGKYEQYF. CDR3 bases: TGCAGTGCCAGGGACAGGGGGAAGTACGAGCAGTACTTC.